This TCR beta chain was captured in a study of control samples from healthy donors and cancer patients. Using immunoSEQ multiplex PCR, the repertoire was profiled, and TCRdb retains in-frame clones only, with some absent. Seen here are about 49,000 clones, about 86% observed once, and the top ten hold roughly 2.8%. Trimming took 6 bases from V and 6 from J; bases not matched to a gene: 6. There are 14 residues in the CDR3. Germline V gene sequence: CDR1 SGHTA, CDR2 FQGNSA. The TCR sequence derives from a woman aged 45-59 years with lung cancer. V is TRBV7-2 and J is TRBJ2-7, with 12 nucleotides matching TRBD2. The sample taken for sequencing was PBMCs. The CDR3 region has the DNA TGTGCCAGCAGTCAACTAGCGGGGGGAATCGAGCAGTACTTC. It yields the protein CASSQLAGGIEQYF.